This T cell receptor (beta chain) was sequenced for a study of T-cell memory formation after mild COVID-19. General study results and limits: Certain responding clones were present in pre-infection memory, suggesting participation of cross-reactive memory.

The germline V and J ends were trimmed by 2 bases and 0 bases, with 9 bases remaining between them. This CDR3 comprises 16 residues. TCRdb reprocessed the 5' RACE reads via MiXCR and lists one record per CDR3 protein. Here the sample spans 45,000 or so distinct CDR3 sequences, around 6.3% being singletons. The table lists this clonotype with a few counts. Its antigen is as yet unknown. The rearrangement links TRBV5-3 to TRBJ2-6; the D is unclear. TRBV5-3 is classed as an ORF, of uncertain function. The specimen was PBMCs or a T cell subset sorted from them (not recorded which). The TCR was taken from an adult who had mild COVID-19 (a few samples of this study predate the infection). Cell type and time point are not known. The DNA for the CDR3 is TGTGCCAGAAGCTTTTTGATGGGCTCTGGGGCCAACGTCCTGACTTTC. Translated: CARSFLMGSGANVLTF.